This T cell receptor (beta chain) was recorded in a study of OX40 agonist ivuxolimab in advanced cancers. The protocol was immunoSEQ multiplex PCR, while the TCRdb copy is restricted to in-frame clones and leaves out a portion. The data show fewer than 60,000 clones, approximately 80% seen once. Study conclusions and caveats: CD4+ T cells averaged fewer expanded clones than CD8+ T cells. Determination of antigen specificity was not performed for the expanded peripheral T cells.

As regards this clone: What it recognizes is unknown.

The CDR3 extends over 15 amino acids. Germline CDR1 and CDR2: SEHNR and FQNEAQ (reference sequence). V dropped 5 bases and J dropped 4 bases, with 15 bases sitting between them. The specimen comprised CD4+ or CD8+ T cells sorted from blood, sampled in a trial of the OX40 agonist ivuxolimab. The origin of this receptor is an adult with an advanced solid tumor such as melanoma, head and neck, liver or kidney cancer. The chain joins TRBV7-9 to TRBJ1-3; a possible D gene is TRBD1 (5 bases). In DNA, the CDR3 is TGTGCCAGCAGCCTGGGCGGGGGTGCAGGAAACACCATATATTTT. Residues: CASSLGGGAGNTIYF. Full variable domain (rest looked up from reference TRBV7-9 and TRBJ1-3): DTGVSQNPRHKITKRGQNVTFRCDPISEHNRLYWYRQTLGQGPEFLTYFQNEAQLEKSRLLSDRFSAERPKGSFSTLEIQRTEQGDSAMYLCASSLGGGAGNTIYFGEGSWLTVV.